This entry lists 10 T cell receptor beta chains sequenced from one sample in a study of response to subunit inactivated influenza vaccine. TCRdb reprocessed the RT-PCR reads with MiXCR, giving one entry per CDR3 protein. The top ten clones hold approximately 2% of a sample with roughly 500,000 distinct CDR3 sequences, about 25% of them seen once. This specimen consisted of CD4+ T cells sorted from PBMCs, obtained more than 4 days after vaccination. Receptor source: a man between 50 and 59 years old who received an inactivated influenza vaccine.

Comment on this clonotype: Just one base apart from a much larger clone, this may be a read error. The rearrangement links TRBV7-2 to TRBJ2-7; the D gene is possibly TRBD1 (5 bases). The CDR3 runs 16 residues. Germline values: CDR1 SGHTA, CDR2 FQGNSA. CDR3 DNA: TGTGCCAGCAGCCCAAGGGGCGGTTTATCTACCTACGAGAAGTACTTC. Amino acids: CASSPRGGLSTYEKYF. The full variable domain, with the rest looked up from reference TRBV7-2 and TRBJ2-7, is GAGVSQSPSNKVTEKGKDVELRCDPISGHTALYWYRQSLGQGLEFLIYFQGNSAPDKSGLPSDRFSAERTGGSVSTLTIQRTQQEDSAVYLCASSPRGGLSTYEKYFGPGTRLTVT.

This chain connects TRBV6-1 to TRBJ2-1; TRBD1 matches 11 bases. The CDR3 loop spans 14 amino acids. Germline V CDR1 and CDR2: MNHNS, SASEGT. J was trimmed by 3 bases and V by 7 bases; bases with no gene match: 2. The CDR3 here is CASKGQGDYNEQFF. DNA of the CDR3: TGTGCCAGCAAGGGACAGGGGGACTACAATGAGCAGTTCTTC.

This clonotype was seen a few times. The rearrangement joins TRBV11-2 to TRBJ1-2; a possible D gene is TRBD1 (5 bases). The CDR3 totals 13 residues. Germline V gives CDR1 SGHAT, CDR2 FQNNGV. The V end was cut by 5 bases, the J end by 4 bases, with 11 bases between. CDR3 region: CASSRGRFYGYTF. In DNA form, the CDR3 reads TGTGCCAGCAGCCGGGGACGCTTCTATGGCTACACCTTC.

This clonotype was picked up one time. The rearrangement uses TRBV20-1 and TRBJ2-7; 11 nucleotides line up with TRBD1. The CDR3 spans 14 residues. With V trimmed by 6 bases and J by 2 bases, 6 bases remained unmatched. Looked up from germline, CDR1 is DFQATT and CDR2 is SNEGSKA (reference sequence). The CDR3 sequence is CSAKPGQGAYEQYF. The CDR3 nucleotides are TGCAGTGCCAAGCCGGGACAGGGGGCCTACGAGCAGTACTTC.

This clonotype has just a few counts. At one end, the junction sequence differs from germline, possibly due to a read error. The chain employs TRBV20-1 and TRBJ2-7, with D possibly matching TRBD2 (5 bases). CDR1 and CDR2 (germline): DFQATT, SNEGSKA (reference sequence). The CDR3 extends over 14 amino acids. The CDR3 here is CSARGPDYSHEQYF. The CDR3, as DNA: TGCAGTGCTAGAGGCCCCGACTACTCCCACGAGCAGTACTTC.

V and J are TRBV20-1 and TRBJ2-1; 8 bases fit TRBD2. Germline trimming cut 2 bases from V and 3 bases from J; bases unmatched to any gene: 18. From germline, CDR1 is DFQATT and CDR2 SNEGSKA (reference sequence). This CDR3 region has 19 residues. The CDR3 reads CSARSFYPSTSGGYNEQFF. The DNA of the CDR3 is TGCAGTGCTAGATCCTTCTATCCCTCTACTAGCGGTGGCTACAATGAGCAGTTCTTC.

This sequence joins TRBV7-2 and TRBJ2-2; 9 bases line up with TRBD2. This CDR3 is built from 15 residues. V trimming: 5 bases; J trimming: 8 bases; junction bases outside the gene matches: 9. CDR1 SGHTA and CDR2 FQGNSA come from the germline V gene. The DNA of the CDR3 is TGTGCCAGCAGCCCCATCAGCGGGAGGTCAGGGGAGCTGTTTTTT. Translation gives CASSPISGRSGELFF.

This clonotype was observed a handful of times. The J gene is TRBJ2-1, the V gene TRBV7-9, with a possible D match to TRBD2 (5 bases). Trimming took 4 bases from V and 9 from J, leaving 16 bases between them. Germline-derived CDR1 and CDR2 are SEHNR and FQNEAQ (reference sequence). The CDR3 is 14 amino acids. CDR3 amino acids: CASSSEGRFVEQFF. CDR3 bases: TGTGCCAGCAGCTCTGAGGGAAGATTTGTTGAGCAGTTCTTC.

This clonotype has a count of ten or more. The chain recombines TRBV5-1 with TRBJ2-2; 7 bases align to TRBD1. The ends lost 6 bases at V and 0 bases at J; junction bases unmatched: 2. This CDR3 is built from 14 residues. Germline CDR1 is SGHRS and CDR2 is YFSETQ. CDR3 in DNA: TGCGCCAGCACCGGGACAGCGAACACCGGGGAGCTGTTTTTT. Translated, it gives CASTGTANTGELFF.

The gene calls are TRBV15 and TRBJ2-3; D gene uncertain. The length of the CDR3 is 14 residues. Deletions cut 0 bases from V and 4 bases from J, with 8 bases between. CDR1 is LNHNV, CDR2 YYDKDF, per germline (reference sequence). CDR3 residues: CATSRDLSADTQYF. The CDR3 DNA follows: TGTGCCACCAGCAGAGATCTTTCCGCAGATACGCAGTATTTT.